This TCR beta chain originates from a study of cytomegalovirus exposure and HLA in healthy donors. Vbeta (60) and Jbeta (13) primers were used in the PCR. The table came from immunoSEQ multiplex PCR; TCRdb's copy has only in-frame clones and leaves some out. The data contain 110,000 or so clones, 70% to 80% of them singletons. All donors participated as healthy donors of bone marrow. The CDR3 contains 17 residues. Germline V CDR1 and CDR2: LNHDA, SQIVND (reference sequence). Trimming stripped 5 bases from V and 4 bases from J, with 21 bases between. The chain is built from TRBV19 and TRBJ1-5; tentatively, D is TRBD1 (6 bases). The sample consisted of PBMCs. This clonotype was obtained from a woman in her thirties in good health and CMV-seropositive. The CDR3 here is CASSPQGIVVGNQPQHF. CDR3 in DNA: TGTGCCAGTAGTCCCCAGGGGATTGTCGTCGGAAATCAGCCCCAGCATTTT.